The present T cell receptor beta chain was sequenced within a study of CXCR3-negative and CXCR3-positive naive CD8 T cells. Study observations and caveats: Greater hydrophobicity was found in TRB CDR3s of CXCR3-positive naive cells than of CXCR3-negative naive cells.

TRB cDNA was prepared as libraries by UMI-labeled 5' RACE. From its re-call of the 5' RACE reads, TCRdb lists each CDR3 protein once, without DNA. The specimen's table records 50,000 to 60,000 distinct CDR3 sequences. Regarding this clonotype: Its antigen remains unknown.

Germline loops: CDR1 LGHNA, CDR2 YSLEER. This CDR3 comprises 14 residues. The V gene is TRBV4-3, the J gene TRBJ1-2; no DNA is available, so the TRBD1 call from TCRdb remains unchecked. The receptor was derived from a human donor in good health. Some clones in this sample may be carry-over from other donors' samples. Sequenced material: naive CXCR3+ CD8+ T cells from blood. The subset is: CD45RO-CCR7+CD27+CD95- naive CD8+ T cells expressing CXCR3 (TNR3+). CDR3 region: CASSPRVDNYGYTF.